Listed here are 22 T cell receptor beta chains from one sample, sequenced in a study of blood T cell repertoires in COVID-19. Repertoires were generated with immunoSEQ multiplex PCR, while TCRdb's copy carries only in-frame clones and drops some. The data show fewer than 300,000 clones, about nine tenths seen once. Source material: peripheral blood. The receptors shown here come from a middle-aged woman who had recovered from COVID-19.

The chain joins TRBV29-1 to TRBJ1-2; TRBD1 matches at 7 bases. This CDR3 has 15 amino acids. Germline V gives CDR1 SQVTM, CDR2 ANQGSEA. V shed 8 bases and J 2 bases; nucleotides not matched to a gene: 14. DNA of the CDR3: TGCAGCTCAGGACCTTCCGACAGGGTCAACTATGGCTACACCTTC. This gives the protein CSSGPSDRVNYGYTF.

The V gene is TRBV7-6, the J gene TRBJ2-2; TRBD1 aligns across 9 bases. The length of the CDR3 is 16 residues. With 4 bases clipped from V and 5 bases from J, the junction kept 8 bases outside the gene matches. Germline CDR1 and CDR2: SGHVS and FNYEAQ. The CDR3: CASSSTPGTGTGELFF. The CDR3 nucleotides read TGTGCCAGCAGCTCCACCCCCGGGACAGGGACCGGGGAGCTGTTTTTT.

The chain joins TRBV5-4 to TRBJ2-5; TRBD1 agrees at 10 bases. Germline assignment: CDR1 SGHNT and CDR2 YYREEE (reference sequence). CDR3 length equals 14 residues. Trimming at V came to 3 bases and at J to 5 bases, leaving 4 bases not matched to a gene. This CDR3 reads CASSSKDRGETQYF. In nucleotides, the CDR3 is TGTGCCAGCAGCTCCAAGGACAGGGGGGAGACCCAGTACTTC.

The V gene is TRBV5-5, the J gene TRBJ1-5; 8 bases are a match to TRBD1. Trimming took 3 bases from V and 7 from J; bases not matched to a gene: 6. Germline CDR1 and CDR2: SGHKS and YYEKEE (reference sequence). CDR3 length equals 14 residues. The CDR3 nucleotides read TGTGCCAGCAGCTGGGGCACAGGGGGACAGCCCCAGCATTTT. It translates to CASSWGTGGQPQHF.

The chain employs TRBV7-9 and TRBJ1-2; 7 positions agree with TRBD1. CDR3 length equals 15 residues. V shed 1 base and J 6 bases; nucleotides not matched to a gene: 8. Germline-derived CDR1 and CDR2 are SEHNR and FQNEAQ (reference sequence). CDR3 sequence reads: CASSLEATGANGYTF. CDR3 nucleotide sequence: TGTGCCAGCAGCTTAGAGGCTACAGGGGCGAATGGCTACACCTTC.

The chain uses TRBV5-1 and TRBJ2-7; TRBD1 is a possible D gene (5 bases). This CDR3 has 14 residues. The germline V and J ends were trimmed by 1 base and 7 bases, with 15 bases remaining between them. Germline CDR1 and CDR2: SGHRS and YFSETQ. CDR3 in DNA: TGCGCCAGCAGCTTGAGGCAGGGTACTACGGAGCAGTACTTC. This translates into CASSLRQGTTEQYF. Based on the CDR3 plus reference TRBV5-1 and TRBJ2-7, the full variable domain is KAGVTQTPRYLIKTRGQQVTLSCSPISGHRSVSWYQQTPGQGLQFLFEYFSETQRNKGNFPGRFSGRQFSNSRSEMNVSTLELGDSALYLCASSLRQGTTEQYFGPGTRLTVT.

This clone was found a few times. The rearrangement joins TRBV7-9 to TRBJ1-1; D perhaps matches TRBD1 (5 bases). Germline CDR1 SEHNR, CDR2 FQNEAQ (reference sequence). Between the trimmed V and J ends, which lost 8 bases and 3 bases, there was a span of 13 bases. The CDR3 is 13 residues long. CDR3 sequence: CASQEGADTEAFF. The CDR3 nucleotides read TGTGCCAGCCAGGAAGGGGCTGACACTGAAGCTTTCTTT.

The chain is built from TRBV30 and TRBJ2-5; D is possibly TRBD2 (6 bases). Looked up from germline, CDR1 is GTSNPN and CDR2 is SVGIG (reference sequence). The CDR3 extends over 15 amino acids. V lost 3 bases and J 2 bases, leaving 16 bases between the germline ends. In DNA, the CDR3 is TGTGCCTGGAGCTTGGGGGGAACCACACAAGAGACCCAGTACTTC. It yields the protein CAWSLGGTTQETQYF. Full variable domain (missing parts from reference TRBV30 and TRBJ2-5): SQTIHQWPATLVQPVGSPLSLECTVEGTSNPNLYWYRQAAGRGLQLLFYSVGIGQISSEVPQNLSASRPQDRQFILSSKKLLLSDSGFYLCAWSLGGTTQETQYFGPGTRLLVL.

This clone was seen once. V usage is TRBV24-1 and J usage is TRBJ2-1; 11 bases agree with TRBD2. CDR3 length: 14 amino acids. V lost 1 base and J lost 11; bases outside the gene matches: 3. Germline V gene lookup returns CDR1 KGHDR and CDR2 SFDVKD. The CDR3 bases are TGTGCCACCAGTGATTTCACTAGCGGGGGCCAGCAGTTCTTC. Translated: CATSDFTSGGQQFF.

This chain connects TRBV3-1 (or the pseudogene TRBV3-2) to TRBJ2-7; possibly TRBD1 for D (5 bases). V was shortened by 1 base and J by 0 bases, with 10 bases between the two germline ends. In germline, CDR1 is LGHDT, CDR2 YNNKEL (reference sequence). This CDR3 comprises 15 residues. Written as DNA, the CDR3 is TGTGCCAGCAGCCAAGGACAGAGGAGCTCCTACGAGCAGTACTTC. Amino acids: CASSQGQRSSYEQYF.

The rearrangement links TRBV7-9 to TRBJ2-1, with TRBD1 identical over 7 bases. The trim removed 3 bases at V and 9 bases at J, leaving 14 bases unmatched. CDR3 length equals 16 residues. Germline V gene sequence: CDR1 SEHNR, CDR2 FQNEAQ (reference sequence). CDR3 protein: CASSFPALTGRAEQFF. Here the CDR3 DNA reads TGTGCCAGCAGCTTCCCGGCCCTGACAGGGCGGGCTGAGCAGTTCTTC.

V usage is TRBV19 and J usage is TRBJ1-1; D is ambiguous. Trimming pared 5 bases from V and 7 bases from J, leaving 17 bases between. In germline, CDR1 is LNHDA, CDR2 SQIVND (reference sequence). The CDR3 length is 14 residues. DNA for the CDR3: TGTGCCAGTAGTTTACGGGAGCCCCTGTTTGAAGCTTTCTTT. It encodes CASSLREPLFEAFF.

V usage is TRBV10-3 and J usage is TRBJ2-7, with TRBD1 identical over 9 bases. Germline-derived CDR1 and CDR2 are ENHRY and SYGVKD. The CDR3 loop spans 14 amino acids. The J segment lost 5 bases and the V segment lost 4 bases, leaving 6 bases of the junction unmatched. The CDR3 protein is CAISGGTGTDEQYF. The CDR3 nucleotides are TGTGCCATCAGTGGGGGGACAGGGACCGACGAGCAGTACTTC.

This clone was seen once. The chain combines TRBV7-8 with TRBJ1-5, with D perhaps matching TRBD1 (5 bases). The CDR3 has 13 amino acids. The V end was cut by 1 base, the J end by 6 bases, with 7 bases between. The germline V gene encodes CDR1 SGHVS and CDR2 FQNEAQ. The CDR3 coding sequence is TGTGCCAGCAGCTTAGACAGGAGTCAGCCCCAGCATTTT. It translates to CASSLDRSQPQHF.

This sequence joins TRBV4-2 and TRBJ2-4; D might be TRBD1 (5 bases). CDR1 is LGHNA and CDR2 is YNFKEQ in the germline V gene. The CDR3 is 15 residues long. Trimming shortened V by 0 bases and J by 5 bases, and 11 bases separated the two germline ends. As DNA, the CDR3 is TGTGCCAGCAGCCAAGATGGGGCCGCCGAAAACATTCAGTACTTC. Its translation is CASSQDGAAENIQYF.

The sample holds a few counts of this clone. J is TRBJ1-4 and V is TRBV10-2, with no clear D. The CDR3 sequence is 14 residues long. V was clipped by 2 bases and J by 3 bases, with 7 bases between them. Germline assignment: CDR1 WSHSY and CDR2 SAAADI. The CDR3 sequence is CASSEEGANEKLFF. The CDR3 DNA follows: TGCGCCAGCAGTGAGGAGGGAGCTAATGAAAAACTGTTTTTT.

Only one count was recorded for this clone. The V and J genes are TRBV5-4 and TRBJ2-1; 7 bases agree with TRBD1. This CDR3 is 15 amino acids long. The ends lost 4 bases at V and 6 bases at J; junction bases unmatched: 10. The germline gives CDR1 SGHNT, CDR2 YYREEE (reference sequence). The CDR3 DNA follows: TGTGCCAGCAGCCGGGACAGCTACCCTTCCAATGAGCAGTTCTTC. Translating it yields CASSRDSYPSNEQFF.

This clone was seen a few times. This rearrangement joins TRBV6-5 to TRBJ1-1, with D possibly being TRBD1 (5 bases). V lost 6 bases to trimming and J lost 7 bases, with 12 bases between them. The CDR3 contains 12 residues. CDR1 is MNHEY, CDR2 SVGAGI, per germline. CDR3: CASSYDSFEAFF. CDR3 DNA sequence: TGTGCCAGCAGCTACGACAGCTTTGAAGCTTTCTTT.

V is TRBV19 and J is TRBJ1-1; no firm D call. Germline V gene data show CDR1 as LNHDA and CDR2 as SQIVND (reference sequence). The V gene lost 4 bases and the J gene lost 0 bases, with 6 bases spanning the gap. There are 13 residues in the CDR3. The DNA for the CDR3 is TGTGCCAGTAGTAGGCAGATGAACACTGAAGCTTTCTTT. Its protein is CASSRQMNTEAFF.

This chain connects TRBV29-1 to TRBJ1-2; a possible D gene is TRBD1 (6 bases). V lost 4 bases and J lost 6, with 9 bases in between. The CDR3 has 11 residues. In germline, CDR1 is SQVTM, CDR2 ANQGSEA. The CDR3 DNA reads TGCAGCGTTGCGGCAGGGGATGGCTACACCTTC. This translates into CSVAAGDGYTF.

This clone was observed a single time. This sequence joins TRBV11-2 and TRBJ1-2, with TRBD1 matching over 7 bases. Germline CDR1 is SGHAT and CDR2 is FQNNGV. This CDR3 is 13 amino acids long. V lost 7 bases and J lost 8; bases outside the gene matches: 10. CDR3 region: CASTNSRGRGYTF. The DNA for the CDR3 is TGTGCCAGCACCAATTCGAGGGGGCGCGGCTACACCTTC.

This chain connects TRBV7-6 to TRBJ1-1, with TRBD1 as a possible D gene (5 bases). CDR3 length: 11 amino acids. Germline CDR1 SGHVS, CDR2 FNYEAQ. The V gene lost 0 bases and the J gene lost 10 bases, with 6 bases spanning the gap. DNA of the CDR3: TGTGCCAGCAGCTTAGCCCAGGGAGCTTTCTTT. It yields the protein CASSLAQGAFF.